A selection of T cell receptor beta chains follows, all from one sample in a study of OX40 agonist ivuxolimab in advanced cancers. This table comes from immunoSEQ multiplex PCR, and its TCRdb copy is limited to in-frame clones, with some not included. The table has 14,000 to 15,000 clones, roughly nine tenths seen once. The sequencing used CD4+ or CD8+ T cells sorted from blood, collected in a trial of the OX40 agonist ivuxolimab. Receptor source: an adult with an advanced solid tumor such as melanoma, head and neck, liver or kidney cancer. CDR3s include the opening cysteine and the closing phenylalanine or tryptophan. D genes are given only for firm matches. Clone size is shown for a subset of rows, as once, few, many or a class of expanded clone.

D	V	size	J	CDR3	DNA
TRBD1	TRBV7-2	.	TRBJ2-5	CASLWTGGGETQYF	TGTGCCAGCCTCTGGACAGGGGGAGGTGAGACCCAGTACTTC
TRBD2	TRBV2	.	TRBJ2-1	CASSGGRHNEQFF	TGTGCCAGCAGTGGCGGGAGGCACAATGAGCAGTTCTTC
.	TRBV7-2	.	TRBJ2-1	CASSPGIVGGEQFF	TGTGCCAGCAGCCCGGGGATTGTCGGGGGTGAGCAGTTCTTC
TRBD2	TRBV7-2	.	TRBJ2-1	CASTLLAGDEQFF	TGTGCCAGCACCCTACTAGCGGGAGATGAGCAGTTCTTC
TRBD1	TRBV9	.	TRBJ1-4	CASAPIAGTGGEKLFF	TGTGCCAGCGCCCCCATTGCCGGGACAGGGGGGGAAAAACTGTTTTTT
.	TRBV27	.	TRBJ1-2	CASSSSAAETGLGGLYGYTF	TGTGCCAGCAGTTCCTCGGCCGCTGAGACAGGCCTAGGAGGGCTCTATGGCTACACCTTC
TRBD1	TRBV28	.	TRBJ1-5	CASSLPKQGANQPQHF	TGTGCCAGCAGTTTACCGAAACAGGGGGCGAACCAGCCCCAGCATTTT
.	TRBV7-9	.	TRBJ2-5	CASSTHRSGFQETQYF	TGTGCCAGCAGTACCCATCGATCGGGGTTCCAAGAGACCCAGTACTTC
.	TRBV2	.	TRBJ1-4	CASRARNSATNEKLFF	TGTGCCAGCAGAGCAAGAAACTCTGCAACTAATGAAAAACTGTTTTTT
TRBD1	TRBV9	.	TRBJ2-5	CASSVAGQGFYVTQYF	TGTGCCAGCAGCGTAGCAGGACAGGGTTTTTATGTGACCCAGTACTTC
.	TRBV21-1	few	TRBJ2-7	CASILAGYSYEQYF	TGTGCCAGCATTCTAGCGGGTTACTCCTACGAGCAGTACTTC
.	TRBV27	.	TRBJ1-4	CASSPSLGEIFEKLFF	TGTGCCAGCAGTCCTTCACTAGGGGAGATTTTTGAAAAACTGTTTTTT
.	TRBV19	.	TRBJ1-4	CASSRAVNEKLFF	TGTGCCAGTAGCCGGGCTGTTAATGAAAAACTGTTTTTT
.	TRBV6-5	.	TRBJ2-5	CASRLTEVSRETQYF	TGTGCCAGCAGATTAACTGAAGTCTCAAGAGAGACCCAGTACTTC